The present entry profiles one T cell receptor (beta chain) with its context. Its antigen is currently unknown. The sample originates from a study of graft-versus-host responses after intestinal transplantation. At the level of the study: Each recipient received a multivisceral, liver-intestinal, or isolated intestinal graft. Study outcomes and limitations: Analysis identified GvH clones in recipient marrow, with some appearing first in ileum or blood.

CDR1 LNHDA and CDR2 SQIVND come from the germline V gene (reference sequence). This CDR3 region has 14 residues. Trimming took 5 bases from V and 6 from J; bases not matched to a gene: 6. This table comes from immunoSEQ multiplex PCR, and its TCRdb copy is limited to in-frame clones, with some not included. The data contain about 24,000 clones, 70% to 90% of them singletons. V and J are TRBV19 and TRBJ1-5, with 8 nucleotides matching TRBD1. The TCR comes from a human patient who received an intestinal transplant, so some T cells may come from the graft donor. Sequencing used PBMCs, obtained approximately 450 days after intestinal transplant. CDR3 sequence reads: CASSVDRASQPQHF. CDR3 bases: TGTGCCAGTAGTGTGGACAGGGCATCTCAGCCCCAGCATTTT.